The 27 T cell receptor beta chains reported below all come from one sample, sequenced in a study of beta chain features in type 1 diabetes. General study findings and limits: Patients with Type 1 diabetes showed moderately but significantly shorter TCRB CDR3s in all four CD4+ subsets.

The antigens for these receptors are not known. What was sequenced were expressed TCRB transcripts, since all of the isolated RNA had been reverse transcribed. TCRdb keeps only in-frame clones here, not all; method: immunoSEQ multiplex PCR. This table holds 230,000 or so clones, around 15% found once. Material for sequencing was naive CD4+ T cells from blood. These receptors originate from a man aged 25 to 40 with type 1 diabetes.

The chain uses TRBV10-3 and TRBJ2-3; TRBD2 agrees at 9 bases. V was pared by 9 bases and J by 2 bases, with 6 bases of the junction left unmatched. This CDR3 has 14 residues. Germline V lookup: CDR1 ENHRY, CDR2 SYGVKD. The CDR3 DNA reads TGTGCCATTAGATCTAGCGGGACCACAGATACGCAGTATTTT. Amino acids: CAIRSSGTTDTQYF.

V is TRBV14 and J is TRBJ1-1; D might be TRBD1 (5 bases). V was shortened by 4 bases and J by 0 bases, with 12 bases between the two germline ends. Germline values: CDR1 SGHDN, CDR2 FVKESK. The CDR3 spans 15 residues. The CDR3 loop reads CASSPTGRLNTEAFF. CDR3 nucleotide sequence: TGTGCCAGCAGCCCTACAGGAAGGCTGAACACTGAAGCTTTCTTT.

The chain uses TRBV10-1 and TRBJ2-6; perhaps TRBD1 as D (5 bases). The V gene lost 8 bases and the J gene lost 9 bases, with 26 bases spanning the gap. CDR3 length equals 17 residues. Germline V lookup: CDR1 WNHNN, CDR2 SYGVQD (reference sequence). CDR3 protein: CASLPEASTDSYNVLTF. CDR3 sequence (DNA): TGCGCCAGCCTCCCAGAAGCTTCAACTGACAGTTACAACGTCCTGACTTTC.

This clone was counted only a few times. V is TRBV6-1 and J is TRBJ2-6; no definite D call. Germline CDR1 and CDR2: MNHNS and SASEGT. The ends were cut back, 4 bases at V and 8 bases at J, with 3 bases in the middle. The CDR3 sequence is 11 residues long. The CDR3 loop is CASSATNVLTF. The CDR3 nucleotides read TGTGCCAGCAGTGCGACCAACGTCCTGACTTTC.

This clone has a handful of counts. The CDR3 nucleotides are TGCAGCGTTGGGACTAGCGGGACGTTGACCGGGGAGCTGTTTTTT. Its translation is CSVGTSGTLTGELFF. This chain links TRBV29-1 with TRBJ2-2; 12 bases are shared with TRBD2. Germline V gene sequence: CDR1 SQVTM, CDR2 ANQGSEA. V trimming: 4 bases; J trimming: 5 bases; junction bases outside the gene matches: 5. There are 15 residues in the CDR3.

The chain couples TRBV2 to TRBJ2-3; 11 bases match TRBD1. The germline V gene encodes CDR1 SNHLY and CDR2 FYNNEI. Germline trimming cut 10 bases from V and 8 bases from J; bases unmatched to any gene: 8. The CDR3 is made up of 13 amino acids. The CDR3 coding sequence is TGTGCCACCCGGGACAGGGGGGTCGGTACGCAGTATTTT. It codes for CATRDRGVGTQYF.

The J gene is TRBJ1-2, the V gene TRBV29-1; D possibly corresponds to TRBD1 (6 bases). Trimming removed 4 bases at V and 1 base at J, with 28 bases between. From germline, CDR1 is SQVTM and CDR2 ANQGSEA. The CDR3 is 19 residues long. The CDR3 DNA is TGCAGCGTTGTAAGCCCACCAGGACAGTCCCTAGAAAATAACTATGGCTACACCTTC. It encodes CSVVSPPGQSLENNYGYTF.

The sample holds a few counts of this clone. One junction end disagrees with the germline gene, perhaps due to a read error. The V and J genes are TRBV19 and TRBJ1-4; D is ambiguous. Germline V CDR1 and CDR2: LNHDA, SQIVND (reference sequence). The CDR3 contains 14 residues. The CDR3 DNA reads as TGTGCCAGTAGCTTACTTACAACAAATGAAAAACTGTTTTTT. This translates into CASSLLTTNEKLFF. The full variable domain, rest sourced from reference TRBV19 and TRBJ1-4, is DGGITQSPKYLFRKEGQNVTLSCEQNLNHDAMYWYRQDPGQGLRLIYYSQIVNDFQKGDIAEGYSVSREKKESFPLTVTSAQKNPTAFYLCASSLLTTNEKLFFGSGTQLSVL.

This clone has more than one count but fewer than ten. This sequence joins TRBV23-1 and TRBJ1-5; possible D gene TRBD1, 6 bases. TRBV23-1 is reported as an ORF; its role is uncertain. CDR3 length: 19 residues. V was shortened by 2 bases and J by 3 bases, with 23 bases between the two germline ends. The DNA of the CDR3 is TGCGCCAGCAGTCAAGTTAGTGCCGGGGGGCAGAGTGCCAATCAGCCCCAGCATTTT. It codes for CASSQVSAGGQSANQPQHF.

This clone was observed a single time. V is TRBV27 and J is TRBJ2-3, with 9 nucleotides matching TRBD2. Per the germline V gene, CDR1 is MNHEY and CDR2 is SMNVEV (reference sequence). V lost 4 bases to trimming and J lost 5 bases; unmatched junction nucleotides: 7. This CDR3 has 15 amino acids. CDR3 nucleotides: TGTGCCAGCAGTTCTATAGCGGGAGTGAGAGATACGCAGTATTTT. This translates into CASSSIAGVRDTQYF.

The J gene is TRBJ1-5, the V gene TRBV29-1; D perhaps matches TRBD1 (5 bases). Trimming removed 4 bases at V and 7 bases at J, with 14 bases between. The CDR3 sequence is 13 residues long. Germline CDR1 SQVTM, CDR2 ANQGSEA. CDR3 sequence reads: CSVAPQGNQPQHF. In DNA, the CDR3 is TGCAGCGTTGCTCCGCAGGGTAACCAGCCCCAGCATTTT.

This clone was observed a few times. V and J are TRBV30 and TRBJ1-2; 7 bases agree with TRBD1. The germline gives CDR1 GTSNPN, CDR2 SVGIG (reference sequence). The V segment lost 1 base and the J segment 2 bases; nucleotides outside the gene matches: 1. The length of the CDR3 is 13 residues. CDR3 nucleotide sequence: TGTGCCTGGAGTGAGACAGGGAACTATGGCTACACCTTC. Its translation is CAWSETGNYGYTF.

The table lists this clone with a few counts. V usage is TRBV5-4 and J usage is TRBJ2-3, with D possibly TRBD1 on 5 matching bases. V was pared by 0 bases and J by 0 bases, with 8 bases between. The CDR3 sequence is 15 residues long. Germline V gene sequence: CDR1 SGHNT, CDR2 YYREEE (reference sequence). CDR3 amino acids: CASSLAQASTDTQYF. CDR3 nucleotides: TGTGCCAGCAGCTTGGCACAGGCTAGCACAGATACGCAGTATTTT.

The chain has TRBV29-1 and TRBJ2-5; D remains unclear. V lost 3 bases, J lost 2 bases, and 7 bases lay in between. The CDR3 loop spans 12 amino acids. Germline V gives CDR1 SQVTM, CDR2 ANQGSEA. CDR3 sequence (DNA): TGCAGCGTTGATCCTGGGCAAGAGACCCAGTACTTC. It yields the protein CSVDPGQETQYF. Using reference TRBV29-1 and TRBJ2-5 for the parts outside the CDR3, the full variable domain is SAVISQKPSRDICQRGTSLTIQCQVDSQVTMMFWYRQQPGQSLTLIATANQGSEATYESGFVIDKFPISRPNLTFSTLTVSNMSPEDSSIYLCSVDPGQETQYFGPGTRLLVL.

This clone came up a few times. Here the CDR3 DNA reads TGTGCCAGCACCCCCTGGGACAGGGGTCCCTCTGGGGCCAACGTCCTGACTTTC. This translates into CASTPWDRGPSGANVLTF. V gene TRBV7-9 combines with J gene TRBJ2-6, with 10 bases that match TRBD1. Trimming took 7 bases from V and 0 from J; bases not matched to a gene: 9. Germline CDR1 SEHNR, CDR2 FQNEAQ (reference sequence). This CDR3 has 18 amino acids. Based on the CDR3 plus reference TRBV7-9 and TRBJ2-6, the full variable domain is DTGVSQNPRHKITKRGQNVTFRCDPISEHNRLYWYRQTLGQGPEFLTYFQNEAQLEKSRLLSDRFSAERPKGSFSTLEIQRTEQGDSAMYLCASTPWDRGPSGANVLTFGAGSRLTVL.

In this sample, this clone turned up a few times. The chain links TRBV10-3 to TRBJ2-7; D is unresolved. The CDR3 consists of 13 residues. Trimming stripped 6 bases from V and 3 bases from J, with 12 bases between. Germline V gives CDR1 ENHRY, CDR2 SYGVKD. The chain's CDR3 is CAIRYGQDYEQYF. In DNA form, the CDR3 reads TGTGCCATCAGATACGGGCAGGACTACGAGCAGTACTTC.

This clone was counted between two and nine times. This chain joins TRBV5-6 and TRBJ2-3, with D perhaps matching TRBD2 (5 bases). Germline V gene lookup returns CDR1 SGHDT and CDR2 YYEEEE. V was clipped by 4 bases and J by 4 bases, with 16 bases between them. This CDR3 has 15 residues. In DNA, the CDR3 is TGTGCCAGCAGCCAAACCGGACTGCGCGCAGATACGCAGTATTTT. Translated, it gives CASSQTGLRADTQYF.

A few counts support this clone. This rearrangement joins TRBV7-8 to TRBJ2-5; a possible D gene is TRBD1 (6 bases). This CDR3 comprises 13 residues. Trimming removed 6 bases at V and 4 bases at J, with 12 bases between. Germline-derived CDR1 and CDR2 are SGHVS and FQNEAQ. The CDR3 sequence is CASRQGNRETQYF. CDR3 coding DNA: TGTGCCAGCAGGCAGGGGAACCGAGAGACCCAGTACTTC.

This clone was seen a few times. In DNA form, the CDR3 reads TGTGCCTGGACAGGACCGCTCACTGAAGCTTTCTTT. Amino acid sequence: CAWTGPLTEAFF. This chain links TRBV30 with TRBJ1-1; D gene uncertain. V dropped 4 bases and J dropped 4 bases, with 10 bases sitting between them. Germline CDR1 is GTSNPN and CDR2 is SVGIG (reference sequence). The CDR3 loop spans 12 amino acids.

The V gene is TRBV15, the J gene TRBJ1-4; tentative D call: TRBD1 (5 bases). The CDR3 loop spans 14 amino acids. The ends were cut back, 0 bases at V and 7 bases at J, with 9 bases in the middle. CDR1 LNHNV and CDR2 YYDKDF come from the germline V gene (reference sequence). CDR3 nucleotides: TGTGCCACCAGCAGAGATGAGGGGAGTGAAAAACTGTTTTTT. Its protein product is CATSRDEGSEKLFF.

V gene TRBV10-3 combines with J gene TRBJ2-3; maybe TRBD2 (6 bases). This CDR3 is 11 amino acids long. The germline V gene has CDR1 ENHRY and CDR2 SYGVKD. V lost 5 bases, J lost 9 bases, and 9 bases lay in between. The CDR3 nucleotides are TGTGCCATCAGTTCGGCGGGAACGCAGTATTTT. Translating gives CAISSAGTQYF.

This clone was seen more than once but under ten times. J is TRBJ1-5 and V is TRBV29-1; 8 bases match TRBD1. V lost 5 bases and J lost 6; bases outside the gene matches: 6. Per the germline V gene, CDR1 is SQVTM and CDR2 is ANQGSEA. The CDR3 has 13 amino acids. CDR3 amino acids: CSVLGQGGQPQHF. DNA of the CDR3: TGCAGCGTTCTCGGACAGGGAGGTCAGCCCCAGCATTTT.

The chain has TRBV7-2 and TRBJ2-3, with 7 bases identical to TRBD2. J was trimmed by 8 bases and V by 5 bases; bases with no gene match: 7. The CDR3 extends over 13 amino acids. Germline assignment: CDR1 SGHTA and CDR2 FQGNSA. This CDR3 is CASSLGGLGTQYF. The CDR3 nucleotides read TGTGCCAGCAGCCTGGGAGGGCTTGGTACGCAGTATTTT.

The gene calls are TRBV10-2 and TRBJ2-7; D gene unclear. This CDR3 spans 12 amino acids. Germline CDR1 WSHSY, CDR2 SAAADI. V was pared by 6 bases and J by 3 bases, with 9 bases between. CDR3 nucleotide sequence: TGCGCCAGCAGAGACACCGTCTACGAGCAGTACTTC. This translates into CASRDTVYEQYF.

J is TRBJ1-5 and V is TRBV7-2; TRBD1 matches at 9 bases. Germline CDR1 reads SGHTA; CDR2 reads FQGNSA. This CDR3 is 16 amino acids long. The J segment lost 3 bases and the V segment lost 8 bases, leaving 11 bases of the junction unmatched. CDR3 in amino acids: CASGVGTGTVNQPQHF. The CDR3 region has the DNA TGTGCCAGCGGGGTGGGGACAGGGACGGTCAATCAGCCCCAGCATTTT.

This clone has just a few counts. The chain recombines TRBV7-2 with TRBJ2-1; 8 bases align to TRBD2. The trim removed 5 bases at V and 8 bases at J, leaving 11 bases unmatched. Germline CDR1 reads SGHTA; CDR2 reads FQGNSA. The CDR3 loop spans 15 amino acids. Here the CDR3 reads CASSLHSGRTDEQFF. The CDR3 nucleotides are TGTGCCAGCAGCCTTCACAGCGGGAGAACCGATGAGCAGTTCTTC. The full variable domain, with the rest looked up from reference TRBV7-2 and TRBJ2-1, is GAGVSQSPSNKVTEKGKDVELRCDPISGHTALYWYRQSLGQGLEFLIYFQGNSAPDKSGLPSDRFSAERTGGSVSTLTIQRTQQEDSAVYLCASSLHSGRTDEQFFGPGTRLTVL.

This clone was detected a few times. The chain links TRBV30 to TRBJ1-5, with TRBD1 matching over 8 bases. Germline V CDR1 and CDR2: GTSNPN, SVGIG (reference sequence). Unmatched junction bases numbered 10, after V lost 5 bases and J lost 7 bases. CDR3 size: 14 residues. CDR3 coding DNA: TGTGCCTGGGGCCAAGGACAGGGAGTCCAGCCCCAGCATTTT. This codes for CAWGQGQGVQPQHF.